This TCR beta chain was sequenced in a study of blood T cell repertoires in COVID-19. In the authors' methods: Amplification of reference gene primers provided the estimated nucleated cell counts. Produced via immunoSEQ multiplex PCR; TCRdb's table is partial and in-frame only. V and J calls and clone size follow that table, whereas D and trimming were derived from the DNA. The sample yields about 170,000 clones, about 80% seen once. Germline V CDR1 and CDR2: SGHAT, FQNNGV. CDR3 length equals 16 residues. Trimming removed 2 bases from V and 7 bases from J; junction bases left unmatched: 13. Sequencing was performed on peripheral blood. This clonotype was obtained from a woman aged 40 to 50 with COVID-19, enrolled during active disease. The J gene is TRBJ2-7, the V gene TRBV11-2, with 8 bases identical to TRBD2. Here the CDR3 DNA reads TGTGCCAGCAGCTTACCAAGCGGGAGACCCTTGGGGGAGCAGTACTTC. The encoded protein is CASSLPSGRPLGEQYF.